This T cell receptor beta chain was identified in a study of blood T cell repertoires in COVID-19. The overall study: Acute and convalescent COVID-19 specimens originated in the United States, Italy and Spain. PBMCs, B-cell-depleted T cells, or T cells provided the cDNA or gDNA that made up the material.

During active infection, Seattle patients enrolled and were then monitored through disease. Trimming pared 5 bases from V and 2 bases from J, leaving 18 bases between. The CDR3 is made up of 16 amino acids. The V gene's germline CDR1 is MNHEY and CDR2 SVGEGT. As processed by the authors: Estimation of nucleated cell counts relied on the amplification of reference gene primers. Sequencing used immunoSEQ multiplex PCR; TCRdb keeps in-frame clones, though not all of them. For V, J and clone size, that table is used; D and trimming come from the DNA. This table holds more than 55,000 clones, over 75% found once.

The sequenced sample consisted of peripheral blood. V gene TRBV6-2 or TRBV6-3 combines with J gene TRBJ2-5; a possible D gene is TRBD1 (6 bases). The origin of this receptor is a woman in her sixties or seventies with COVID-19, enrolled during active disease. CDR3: CASSPIGTSIQETQYF. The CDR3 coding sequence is TGTGCCAGCAGTCCAATCGGGACATCGATTCAAGAGACCCAGTACTTC.